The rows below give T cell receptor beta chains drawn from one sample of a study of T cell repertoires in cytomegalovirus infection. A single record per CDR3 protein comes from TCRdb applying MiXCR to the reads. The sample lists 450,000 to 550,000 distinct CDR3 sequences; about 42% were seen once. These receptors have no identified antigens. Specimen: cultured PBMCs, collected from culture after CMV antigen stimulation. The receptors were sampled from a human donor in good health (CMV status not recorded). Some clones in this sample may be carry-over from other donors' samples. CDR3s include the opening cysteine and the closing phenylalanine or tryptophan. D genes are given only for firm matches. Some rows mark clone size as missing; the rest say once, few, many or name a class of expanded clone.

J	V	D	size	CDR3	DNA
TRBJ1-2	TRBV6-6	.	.	CASSPPWGGYTF	TGTGCCAGCAGCCCGCCCTGGGGTGGCTACACCTTC
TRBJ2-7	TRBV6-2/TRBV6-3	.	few	CASSYRRYEQYF	TGTGCCAGCAGTTACCGACGATACGAGCAGTACTTC
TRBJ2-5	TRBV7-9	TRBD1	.	CASSPGRGLETQYF	TGTGCCAGCAGCCCGGGCAGGGGGCTAGAGACCCAGTACTTC
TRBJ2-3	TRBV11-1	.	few	CASSWQRTDTQYF	TGTGCCAGCAGCTGGCAAAGGACAGATACGCAGTATTTT
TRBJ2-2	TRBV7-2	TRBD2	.	CASSLSGSIGGELFF	TGTGCCAGCAGTCTTAGCGGGTCCATTGGCGGGGAGCTGTTTTTT
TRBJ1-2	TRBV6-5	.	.	CASKLGFSNYGYTF	TGTGCCAGCAAGTTAGGGTTCTCTAACTATGGCTACACCTTC
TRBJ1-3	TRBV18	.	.	CASSQNGAHSGNTIYF	TGTGCCAGCTCACAAAACGGGGCCCACTCTGGAAACACCATATATTTT
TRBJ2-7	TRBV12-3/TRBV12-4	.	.	CASTLRGSGTEQYF	TGTGCCAGCACCCTACGTGGGTCTGGAACGGAGCAGTACTTC
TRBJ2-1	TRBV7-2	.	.	CASSLEGRNEQFF	TGTGCCAGCAGCTTGGAGGGCCGTAATGAGCAGTTCTTC
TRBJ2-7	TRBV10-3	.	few	CAISQREEQYF	TGTGCCATCAGTCAGCGAGAGGAGCAGTACTTC